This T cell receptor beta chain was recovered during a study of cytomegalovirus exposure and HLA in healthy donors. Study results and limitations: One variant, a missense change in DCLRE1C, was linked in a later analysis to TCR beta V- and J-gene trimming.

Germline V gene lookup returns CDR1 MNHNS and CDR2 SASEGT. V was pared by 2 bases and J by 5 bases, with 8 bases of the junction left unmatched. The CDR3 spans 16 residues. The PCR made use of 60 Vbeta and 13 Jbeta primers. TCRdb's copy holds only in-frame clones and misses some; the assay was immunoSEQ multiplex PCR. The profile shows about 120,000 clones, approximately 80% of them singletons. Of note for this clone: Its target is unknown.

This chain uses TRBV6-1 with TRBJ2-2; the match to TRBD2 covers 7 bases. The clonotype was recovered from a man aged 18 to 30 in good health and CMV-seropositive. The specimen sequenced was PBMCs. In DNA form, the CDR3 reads TGTGCCAGCAGTGAAAACGAACTCGGGGGGACCGGGGAGCTGTTTTTT. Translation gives CASSENELGGTGELFF.